A single sample gave rise to the 26 T cell receptor beta chains below, sequenced in a study of blood T cell repertoires in COVID-19. Sequencing was performed with immunoSEQ multiplex PCR; in TCRdb, only in-frame clones are kept and a portion is missing. The table has roughly 200,000 clones, 80% to 90% seen once. Specimen: peripheral blood. All receptors derive from a man aged 18-30 years with active or convalescent COVID-19.

This clone was observed a single time. The DNA for the CDR3 is TGTGCCACCAGCAGGCCCACAGTGGCCGGGGAGCTGTTTTTT. This translates into CATSRPTVAGELFF. The rearrangement links TRBV15 to TRBJ2-2; no definite D call. Per the germline V gene, CDR1 is LNHNV and CDR2 is YYDKDF (reference sequence). V dropped 3 bases and J dropped 6 bases, with 11 bases sitting between them. CDR3 length equals 14 residues.

The count of this clone is one. The chain links TRBV30 to TRBJ1-5, with 9 positions matching TRBD1. The CDR3 extends over 19 amino acids. CDR1 is GTSNPN and CDR2 is SVGIG in the germline V gene (reference sequence). The junction had 18 bases not matched to a gene; V was cut back by 5 bases and J by 1 base. Here the CDR3 reads CAWSNGQGFIGDSNQPQHF. The CDR3 DNA follows: TGTGCCTGGTCCAATGGACAGGGGTTCATCGGTGACAGCAATCAGCCCCAGCATTTT.

This clone appeared once. The chain has TRBV18 and TRBJ1-5, with a possible D match to TRBD1 (5 bases). This CDR3 contains 18 residues. With 3 bases removed from V and 8 bases from J, the gap between germline ends came to 26 bases. CDR1 KGHSH and CDR2 LQKENI come from the germline V gene. CDR3 nucleotide sequence: TGTGCCAGCTCACCCTTTCCCCCAGAAATAGACAGCCCCGAGCCCCAGCATTTT. Its protein product is CASSPFPPEIDSPEPQHF.

This sequence joins TRBV18 and TRBJ2-7; 11 bases agree with TRBD1. Germline V gene lookup returns CDR1 KGHSH and CDR2 LQKENI. The length of the CDR3 is 15 residues. V lost 6 bases and J lost 6; bases outside the gene matches: 10. The CDR3 sequence: CASSRQGQGGTEQYF. Here the CDR3 DNA reads TGTGCCAGCTCGCGACAGGGACAGGGGGGGACCGAGCAGTACTTC.

This rearrangement joins TRBV7-3 to TRBJ2-5; D might be TRBD2 (6 bases). The CDR3 consists of 15 residues. V lost 2 bases and J lost 0, with 10 bases in between. The germline CDR1 and CDR2 sequences are SGHTA and FQGTGA. For the CDR3, the DNA is TGTGCCAGCAGCTTACGTAGCGGAAACCAAGAGACCCAGTACTTC. Translation gives CASSLRSGNQETQYF.

J is TRBJ1-1 and V is TRBV6-1, with D maybe TRBD1 (6 bases). Germline CDR1 MNHNS, CDR2 SASEGT. Between the trimmed V and J ends, which lost 0 bases and 8 bases, there was a span of 13 bases. This CDR3 has 14 residues. CDR3 nucleotide sequence: TGTGCCAGCAGTGAAGCGCTTGAACAGGGAGAAGCTTTCTTT. Protein product: CASSEALEQGEAFF.

The chain recombines TRBV3-1 (or the pseudogene TRBV3-2) with TRBJ2-7; D is unresolved. Trimming left V 0 bases short and J 6 bases short, with 9 bases between. Looked up from germline, CDR1 is LGHDT and CDR2 is YNNKEL (reference sequence). This CDR3 is built from 13 residues. The CDR3 reads CASSQDLAAEQYF. The CDR3 nucleotides are TGTGCCAGCAGCCAAGATTTGGCGGCCGAGCAGTACTTC.

This chain uses TRBV29-1 with TRBJ2-7; D not certain. Per the germline V gene, CDR1 is SQVTM and CDR2 is ANQGSEA. V dropped 0 bases and J dropped 2 bases, with 11 bases sitting between them. The CDR3 contains 14 residues. The CDR3 region is CSVEESPGTYEQYF. DNA of the CDR3: TGCAGCGTTGAAGAAAGCCCAGGTACCTACGAGCAGTACTTC.

The rearrangement links TRBV6-2 or TRBV6-3 to TRBJ1-1; D is uncertain. V was cut by 1 base and J by 2 bases, with 8 bases left in between. The germline gives CDR1 MNHEY, CDR2 SVGEGT. CDR3 size: 14 residues. The CDR3 DNA reads as TGTGCCAGCAGTTACTATCGAGTAAACACTGAAGCTTTCTTT. Amino acids: CASSYYRVNTEAFF.

The chain uses TRBV5-5 and TRBJ1-1; no clear D. The CDR3 sequence is 13 residues long. Germline V CDR1 and CDR2: SGHKS, YYEKEE (reference sequence). V lost 0 bases to trimming and J lost 4 bases, with 7 bases between them. CDR3 sequence (DNA): TGTGCCAGCAGCTTGGTGGTAGTCACTGAAGCTTTCTTT. Its protein is CASSLVVVTEAFF.

In this sample, this clone turned up once. This chain uses TRBV6-2 or TRBV6-3 with TRBJ2-1; TRBD2 aligns across 11 bases. After removal of 2 bases from V and 4 bases from J, the junction contained 13 bases not matched to a gene. Germline CDR1 reads MNHEY; CDR2 reads SVGEGT. The CDR3 covers 19 residues. CDR3 DNA sequence: TGTGCCAGCAGTTACGGTTCACGTGGGGCTAGCGGGAGGTACAATGAGCAGTTCTTC. Residues: CASSYGSRGASGRYNEQFF.

This rearrangement joins TRBV12-3 or TRBV12-4 to TRBJ1-6; 8 bases map to TRBD1. V lost 3 bases and J lost 8; bases outside the gene matches: 0. CDR3 size: 13 residues. For the CDR3, the DNA is TGTGCCAGCAGTTTGGGACAGGATTCACCCCTCCACTTT. It is translated as CASSLGQDSPLHF.

V gene TRBV11-1 combines with J gene TRBJ2-1; D might be TRBD2 (6 bases). The CDR3 has 15 amino acids. Trimming pared 1 base from V and 3 bases from J, leaving 10 bases between. Germline CDR1 and CDR2: SGHAT and FQDESV (reference sequence). The CDR3 sequence is CASSLGRESYNEQFF. The CDR3 DNA is TGTGCCAGCAGCTTAGGACGGGAGAGCTACAATGAGCAGTTCTTC. The full variable domain, with the rest looked up from reference TRBV11-1 and TRBJ2-1, is EAEVAQSPRYKITEKSQAVAFWCDPISGHATLYWYRQILGQGPELLVQFQDESVVDDSQLPKDRFSAERLKGVDSTLKIQPAELGDSAMYLCASSLGRESYNEQFFGPGTRLTVL.

This chain connects TRBV4-2 to TRBJ2-7; 7 bases agree with TRBD2. The V gene end was trimmed by 4 bases and the J gene end by 5 bases; junction bases not matched to a gene: 11. CDR3 length: 15 amino acids. CDR1 is LGHNA and CDR2 is YNFKEQ in the germline V gene. As DNA, the CDR3 is TGTGCCAGCAGCCCCGAAGCGGGATCGTCGGACGAGCAGTACTTC. Encoded protein: CASSPEAGSSDEQYF.

The genes are TRBV24-1 and TRBJ1-2; D gene unclear. The CDR3 is made up of 13 amino acids. V lost 4 bases and J 3 bases, leaving 8 bases between the germline ends. In germline, CDR1 is KGHDR, CDR2 SFDVKD. CDR3 DNA sequence: TGTGCCACCAGTGAGGGGAGGCACTATGGCTACACCTTC. It encodes CATSEGRHYGYTF.

The J gene is TRBJ2-7, the V gene TRBV12-3 or TRBV12-4; 7 bases map to TRBD1. The CDR3 extends over 13 amino acids. With 7 bases clipped from V and 4 bases from J, the junction kept 7 bases outside the gene matches. The CDR3 here is CASNIQGMYEQYF. Written as DNA, the CDR3 is TGTGCCAGCAACATACAGGGGATGTACGAGCAGTACTTC.

The chain joins TRBV20-1 to TRBJ2-7, with 7 nucleotides matching TRBD2. Germline-derived CDR1 and CDR2 are DFQATT and SNEGSKA (reference sequence). This CDR3 comprises 15 residues. Germline trimming cut 3 bases from V and 5 bases from J; bases unmatched to any gene: 13. The chain's CDR3 is CSASPTAGSTHEQYF. In DNA form, the CDR3 reads TGCAGTGCTAGTCCTACAGCGGGATCCACCCACGAGCAGTACTTC.

V gene TRBV5-4 combines with J gene TRBJ1-2; TRBD1 agrees at 8 bases. Looked up from germline, CDR1 is SGHNT and CDR2 is YYREEE (reference sequence). The CDR3 is 18 residues long. Trimming took 1 base from V and 1 from J; bases not matched to a gene: 12. CDR3 DNA: TGTGCCAGCAGCTTGCGGGCGACAGGGGATGGAAATAACTATGGCTACACCTTC. This translates into CASSLRATGDGNNYGYTF. Complete variable domain (other parts from reference TRBV5-4 and TRBJ1-2): ETGVTQSPTHLIKTRGQQVTLRCSSQSGHNTVSWYQQALGQGPQFIFQYYREEENGRGNFPPRFSGLQFPNYSSELNVNALELDDSALYLCASSLRATGDGNNYGYTFGSGTRLTVV.

The chain combines TRBV6-6 with TRBJ1-3; 7 nucleotides match TRBD1. The CDR3 has 15 residues. J gave up 2 bases and V 4 bases, and 5 bases lay outside the gene matches. From germline, CDR1 is MNHNY and CDR2 SVGAGI (reference sequence). Here the CDR3 reads CASSWGDRAGNTIYF. The CDR3 DNA is TGTGCCAGCAGTTGGGGGGACAGAGCTGGAAACACCATATATTTT.

This sequence joins TRBV5-1 and TRBJ2-5; D is perhaps TRBD1 (6 bases). Deletions cut 4 bases from V and 4 bases from J, with 11 bases between. The germline gives CDR1 SGHRS, CDR2 YFSETQ. CDR3 length: 13 amino acids. The CDR3 DNA sequence: TGCGCCAGCAGCGTTGGACAGTCAGAGACCCAGTACTTC. Residues: CASSVGQSETQYF.

This chain links TRBV7-2 with TRBJ2-3; 7 nucleotides agree with TRBD1. V lost 4 bases, J lost 1 base, and 5 bases stayed unmatched. CDR3 length: 15 amino acids. From germline, CDR1 is SGHTA and CDR2 FQGNSA. DNA for the CDR3: TGTGCCAGCAGCTCCACAGGGGCCCGCACAGATACGCAGTATTTT. This gives the protein CASSSTGARTDTQYF.

The J gene is TRBJ2-7, the V gene TRBV6-1; TRBD2 aligns across 8 bases. V lost 3 bases and J lost 0; bases outside the gene matches: 7. From germline, CDR1 is MNHNS and CDR2 SASEGT. This CDR3 comprises 16 residues. CDR3 residues: CASSDLGGGSSYEQYF. In nucleotides, the CDR3 is TGTGCCAGCAGTGACTTGGGCGGGGGGAGCTCCTACGAGCAGTACTTC.

The J gene is TRBJ2-7, the V gene TRBV28; D perhaps matches TRBD2 (6 bases). V lost 3 bases to trimming and J lost 2 bases, with 14 bases between them. The germline V gene encodes CDR1 MDHEN and CDR2 SYDVKM. This CDR3 is built from 15 residues. CDR3: CASSFFSGVAYEQYF. The CDR3 DNA is TGTGCCAGCAGTTTTTTCTCGGGAGTCGCCTACGAGCAGTACTTC.

The rearrangement joins TRBV5-1 to TRBJ1-2; tentatively, D is TRBD1 (5 bases). CDR3 length equals 15 residues. V lost 0 bases and J lost 7, with 16 bases in between. Germline V CDR1 and CDR2: SGHRS, YFSETQ. CDR3 nucleotides: TGCGCCAGCAGCTTGGAGGGGTCAGTTTCTGGTGGCTACACCTTC. This translates into CASSLEGSVSGGYTF.

This chain uses TRBV28 with TRBJ2-7; D is perhaps TRBD1 (6 bases). This CDR3 contains 15 residues. Per the germline V gene, CDR1 is MDHEN and CDR2 is SYDVKM. V gave up 7 bases and J gave up 0 bases, with 16 bases separating them. The CDR3 loop is CASTRPQGSSYEQYF. CDR3 DNA sequence: TGTGCCAGCACTCGGCCGCAGGGGAGCTCCTACGAGCAGTACTTC.

The CDR3 region has the DNA TGCGCCAGCAGCTTACAGAATCTTGCCCCGGAGCTGTTTTTT. Amino acid sequence: CASSLQNLAPELFF. This sequence joins TRBV5-1 and TRBJ2-2; D gene uncertain. The V gene's germline CDR1 is SGHRS and CDR2 YFSETQ. The CDR3 sequence is 14 residues long. The V and J ends lost 2 bases and 10 bases respectively, with 15 bases between them.